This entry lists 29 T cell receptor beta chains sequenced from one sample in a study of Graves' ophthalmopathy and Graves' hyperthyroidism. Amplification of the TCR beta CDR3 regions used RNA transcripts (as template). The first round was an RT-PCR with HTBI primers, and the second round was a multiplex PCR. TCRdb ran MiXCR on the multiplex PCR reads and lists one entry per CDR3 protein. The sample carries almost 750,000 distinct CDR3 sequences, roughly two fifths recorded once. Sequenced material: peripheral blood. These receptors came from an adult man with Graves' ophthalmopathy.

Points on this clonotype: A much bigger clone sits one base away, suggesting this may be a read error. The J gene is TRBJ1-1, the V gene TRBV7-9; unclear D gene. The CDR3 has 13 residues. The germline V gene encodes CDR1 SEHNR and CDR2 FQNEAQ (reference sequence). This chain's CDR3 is CASNESDDTEALF. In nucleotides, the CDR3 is TGTGCCAGCAACGAATCGGACGACACTGAAGCTCTCTTT. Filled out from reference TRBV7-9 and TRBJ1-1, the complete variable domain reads DTGVSQNPRHKITKRGQNVTFRCDPISEHNRLYWYRQTLGQGPEFLTYFQNEAQLEKSRLLSDRFSAERPKGSFSTLEIQRTEQGDSAMYLCASNESDDTEALFGQGTRLTVV.

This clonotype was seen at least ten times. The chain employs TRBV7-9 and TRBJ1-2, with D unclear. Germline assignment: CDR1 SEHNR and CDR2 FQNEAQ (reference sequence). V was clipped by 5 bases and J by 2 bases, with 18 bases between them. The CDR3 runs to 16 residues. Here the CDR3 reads CASSTYWETINYGYTF. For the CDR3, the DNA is TGTGCCAGCAGCACCTATTGGGAGACGATAAACTATGGCTACACCTTC.

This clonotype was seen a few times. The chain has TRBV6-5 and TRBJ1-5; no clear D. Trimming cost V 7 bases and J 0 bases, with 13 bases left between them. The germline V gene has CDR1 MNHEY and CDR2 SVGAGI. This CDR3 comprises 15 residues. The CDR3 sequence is CASKSVVYSNQPQHF. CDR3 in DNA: TGTGCCAGCAAGTCTGTAGTATATAGCAATCAGCCCCAGCATTTT.

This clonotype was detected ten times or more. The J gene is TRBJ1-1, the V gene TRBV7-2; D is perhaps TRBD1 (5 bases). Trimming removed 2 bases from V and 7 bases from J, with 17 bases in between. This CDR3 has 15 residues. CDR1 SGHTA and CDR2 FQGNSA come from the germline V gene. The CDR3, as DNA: TGTGCCAGCAGCTTATTCTTCGGGGGGGTTGGTGAAGCTTTCTTT. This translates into CASSLFFGGVGEAFF.

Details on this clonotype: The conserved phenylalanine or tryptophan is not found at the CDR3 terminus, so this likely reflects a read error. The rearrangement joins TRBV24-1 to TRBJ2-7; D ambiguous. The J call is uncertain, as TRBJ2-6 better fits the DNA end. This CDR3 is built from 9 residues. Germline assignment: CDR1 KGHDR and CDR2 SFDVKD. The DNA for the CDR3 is TGTGCCACCAGTGATTCCCTGACTAGC. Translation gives CATSDSLTS.

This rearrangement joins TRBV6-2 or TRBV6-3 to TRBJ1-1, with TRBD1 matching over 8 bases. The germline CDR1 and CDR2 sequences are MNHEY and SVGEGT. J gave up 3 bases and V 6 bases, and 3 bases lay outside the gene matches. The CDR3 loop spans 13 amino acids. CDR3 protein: CASRTTGDTEAFF. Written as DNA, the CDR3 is TGTGCCAGCAGAACGACAGGGGACACTGAAGCTTTCTTT.

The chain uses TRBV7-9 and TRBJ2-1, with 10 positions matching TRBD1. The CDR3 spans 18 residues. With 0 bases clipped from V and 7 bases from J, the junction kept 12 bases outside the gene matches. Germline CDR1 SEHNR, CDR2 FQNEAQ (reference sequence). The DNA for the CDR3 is TGTGCCAGCAGCTTAGCCGCTTTAGACAGGGGGCTCTGGAATGAGCAGTTCTTC. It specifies CASSLAALDRGLWNEQFF. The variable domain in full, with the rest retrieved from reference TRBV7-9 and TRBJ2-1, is DTGVSQNPRHKITKRGQNVTFRCDPISEHNRLYWYRQTLGQGPEFLTYFQNEAQLEKSRLLSDRFSAERPKGSFSTLEIQRTEQGDSAMYLCASSLAALDRGLWNEQFFGPGTRLTVL.

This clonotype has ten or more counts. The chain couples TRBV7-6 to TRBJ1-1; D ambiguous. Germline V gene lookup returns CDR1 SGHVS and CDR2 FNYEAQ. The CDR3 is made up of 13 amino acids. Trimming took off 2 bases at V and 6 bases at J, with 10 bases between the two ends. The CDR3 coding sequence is TGTGCCAGCAGCTTAAAGGGAGTGGCTGAAGCTTTCTTT. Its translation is CASSLKGVAEAFF.

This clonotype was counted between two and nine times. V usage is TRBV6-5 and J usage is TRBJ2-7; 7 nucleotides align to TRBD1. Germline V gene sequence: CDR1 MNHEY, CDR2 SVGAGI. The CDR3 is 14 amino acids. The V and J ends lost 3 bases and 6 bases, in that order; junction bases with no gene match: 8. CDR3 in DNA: TGTGCCAGCAGTTATCGACAGGGTAGGGCCGAGCAGTACTTC. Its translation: CASSYRQGRAEQYF.

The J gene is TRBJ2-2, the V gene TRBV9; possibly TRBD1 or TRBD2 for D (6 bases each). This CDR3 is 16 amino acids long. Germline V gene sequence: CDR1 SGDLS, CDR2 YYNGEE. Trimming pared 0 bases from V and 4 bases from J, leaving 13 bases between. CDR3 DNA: TGTGCCAGCAGCGTAGGGGTACGGGGGCTCACCGGGGAGCTGTTTTTT. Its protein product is CASSVGVRGLTGELFF. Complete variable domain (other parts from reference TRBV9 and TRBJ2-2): DSGVTQTPKHLITATGQRVTLRCSPRSGDLSVYWYQQSLDQGLQFLIQYYNGEERAKGNILERFSAQQFPDLHSELNLSSLELGDSALYFCASSVGVRGLTGELFFGEGSRLTVL.

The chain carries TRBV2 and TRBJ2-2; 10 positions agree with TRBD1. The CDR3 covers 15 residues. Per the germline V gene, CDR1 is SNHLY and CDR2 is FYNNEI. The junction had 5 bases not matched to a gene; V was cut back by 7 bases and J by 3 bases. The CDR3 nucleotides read TGTGCCAGCAACGGGGACAGGGGATACACCGGGGAGCTGTTTTTT. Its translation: CASNGDRGYTGELFF.

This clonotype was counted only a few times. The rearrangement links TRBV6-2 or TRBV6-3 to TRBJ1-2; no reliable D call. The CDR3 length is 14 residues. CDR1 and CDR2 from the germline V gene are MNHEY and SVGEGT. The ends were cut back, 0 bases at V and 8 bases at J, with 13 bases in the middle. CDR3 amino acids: CASSYSGLMRGYTF. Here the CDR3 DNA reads TGTGCCAGCAGTTACTCTGGGTTGATGCGCGGCTACACCTTC.

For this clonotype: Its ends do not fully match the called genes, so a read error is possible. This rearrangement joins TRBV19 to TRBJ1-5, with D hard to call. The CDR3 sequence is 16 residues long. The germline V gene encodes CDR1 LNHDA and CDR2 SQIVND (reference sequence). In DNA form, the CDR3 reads TGTACCAGTAGTATTATGGGCACTGGGGGCAATCAGCCCCAGCATTTT. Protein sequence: CTSSIMGTGGNQPQHF. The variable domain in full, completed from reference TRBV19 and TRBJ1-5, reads DGGITQSPKYLFRKEGQNVTLSCEQNLNHDAMYWYRQDPGQGLRLIYYSQIVNDFQKGDIAEGYSVSREKKESFPLTVTSAQKNPTAFYLCTSSIMGTGGNQPQHFGDGTRLSIL.

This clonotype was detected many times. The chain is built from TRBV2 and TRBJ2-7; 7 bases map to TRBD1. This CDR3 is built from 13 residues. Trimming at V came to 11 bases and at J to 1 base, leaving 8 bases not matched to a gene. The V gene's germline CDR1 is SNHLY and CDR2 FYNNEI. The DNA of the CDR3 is TGTGCCTCCAGAAGGGACAGATCCTACGAGCAGTACTTC. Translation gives CASRRDRSYEQYF.

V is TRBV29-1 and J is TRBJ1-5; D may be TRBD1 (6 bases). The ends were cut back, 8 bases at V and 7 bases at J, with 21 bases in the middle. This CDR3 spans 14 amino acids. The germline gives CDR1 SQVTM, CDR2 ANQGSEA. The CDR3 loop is CSSQDSQGRQPQHF. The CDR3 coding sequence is TGCAGCAGCCAGGACTCACAGGGACGACAGCCCCAGCATTTT.

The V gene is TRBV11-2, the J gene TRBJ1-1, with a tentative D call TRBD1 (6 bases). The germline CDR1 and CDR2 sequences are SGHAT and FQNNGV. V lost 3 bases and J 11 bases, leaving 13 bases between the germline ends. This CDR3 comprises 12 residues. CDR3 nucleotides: TGTGCCAGCAGCTTGGGGGGCCCCCCGGCTTTCTTT. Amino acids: CASSLGGPPAFF.

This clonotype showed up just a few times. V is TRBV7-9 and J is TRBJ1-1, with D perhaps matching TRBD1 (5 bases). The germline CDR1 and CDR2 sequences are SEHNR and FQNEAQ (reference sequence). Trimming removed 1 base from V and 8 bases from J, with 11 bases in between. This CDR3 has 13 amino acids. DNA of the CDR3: TGTGCCAGCAGCTTAGACTTGGGGGAGGAAGCTTTCTTT. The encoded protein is CASSLDLGEEAFF.

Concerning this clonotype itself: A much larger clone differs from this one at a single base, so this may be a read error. CDR3 region: CASSLGTSGSETQYF. The CDR3 DNA reads as TGTGCCAGCAGCTTAGGGACTAGCGGGAGTGAGACCCAGTACTTC. The gene calls are TRBV7-2 and TRBJ2-5; TRBD2 aligns across 13 bases. The CDR3 runs 15 residues. J lost 5 bases, V lost 1 base, and 1 base had no gene match. The germline V gene has CDR1 SGHTA and CDR2 FQGNSA.

The CDR3 nucleotides are TGTGCCAGCAGCCCATGGGCAGGCGGCAAGACCTACGAGCAGTACTTC. Translated, it gives CASSPWAGGKTYEQYF. The chain carries TRBV7-9 and TRBJ2-7; D remains ambiguous. Per the germline V gene, CDR1 is SEHNR and CDR2 is FQNEAQ (reference sequence). The CDR3 covers 16 residues. V lost 5 bases to trimming and J lost 2 bases, with 19 bases between them.

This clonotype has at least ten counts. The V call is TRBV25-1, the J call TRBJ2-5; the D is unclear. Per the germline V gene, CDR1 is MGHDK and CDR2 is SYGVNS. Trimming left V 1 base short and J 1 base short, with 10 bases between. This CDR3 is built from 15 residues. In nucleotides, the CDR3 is TGTGCCAGCAGTGAATCTAAGGGAATCCAAGAGACCCAGTACTTC. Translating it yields CASSESKGIQETQYF.

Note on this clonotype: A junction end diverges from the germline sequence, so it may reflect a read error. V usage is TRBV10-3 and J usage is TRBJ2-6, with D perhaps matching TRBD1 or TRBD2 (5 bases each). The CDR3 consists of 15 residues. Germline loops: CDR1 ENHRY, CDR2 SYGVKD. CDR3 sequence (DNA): TGTGCCAGCAGTTACCGGGGCTCTGGGGCCAACGTCCTGGCTTTC. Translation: CASSYRGSGANVLAF.

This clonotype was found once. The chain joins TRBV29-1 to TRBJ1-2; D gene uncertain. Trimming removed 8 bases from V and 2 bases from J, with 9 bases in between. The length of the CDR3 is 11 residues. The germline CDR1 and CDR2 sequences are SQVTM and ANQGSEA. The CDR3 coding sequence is TGCAGCTTAGACCCGAACTATGGCTACACCTTC. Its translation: CSLDPNYGYTF. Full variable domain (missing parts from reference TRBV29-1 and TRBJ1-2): SAVISQKPSRDICQRGTSLTIQCQVDSQVTMMFWYRQQPGQSLTLIATANQGSEATYESGFVIDKFPISRPNLTFSTLTVSNMSPEDSSIYLCSLDPNYGYTFGSGTRLTVV.

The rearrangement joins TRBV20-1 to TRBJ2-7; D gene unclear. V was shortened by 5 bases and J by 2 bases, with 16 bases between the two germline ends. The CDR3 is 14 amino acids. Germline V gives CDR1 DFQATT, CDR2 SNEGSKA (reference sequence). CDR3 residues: CSALWGVSTYEQYF. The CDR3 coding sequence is TGCAGTGCTCTCTGGGGTGTTTCGACCTACGAGCAGTACTTC.

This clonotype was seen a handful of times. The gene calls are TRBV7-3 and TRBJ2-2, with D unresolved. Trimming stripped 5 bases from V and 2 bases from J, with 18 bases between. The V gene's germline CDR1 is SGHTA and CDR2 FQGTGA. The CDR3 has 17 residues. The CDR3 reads CASSLRPPGGNTGELFF. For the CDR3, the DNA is TGTGCCAGCAGCCTTCGCCCCCCGGGCGGCAACACCGGGGAGCTGTTTTTT.

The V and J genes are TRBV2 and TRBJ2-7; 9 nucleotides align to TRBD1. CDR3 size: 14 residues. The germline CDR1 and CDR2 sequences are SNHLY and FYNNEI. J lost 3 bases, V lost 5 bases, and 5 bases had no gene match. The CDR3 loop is CASSTDRGYYEQYF. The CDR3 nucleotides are TGTGCCAGCAGTACGGACAGGGGTTACTACGAGCAGTACTTC. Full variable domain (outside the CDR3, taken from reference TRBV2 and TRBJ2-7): EPEVTQTPSHQVTQMGQEVILRCVPISNHLYFYWYRQILGQKVEFLVSFYNNEISEKSEIFDDQFSVERPDGSNFTLKIRSTKLEDSAMYFCASSTDRGYYEQYFGPGTRLTVT.

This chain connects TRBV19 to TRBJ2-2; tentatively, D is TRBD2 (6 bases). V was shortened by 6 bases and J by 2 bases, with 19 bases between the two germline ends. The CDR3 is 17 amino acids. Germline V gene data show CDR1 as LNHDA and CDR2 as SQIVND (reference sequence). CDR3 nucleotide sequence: TGTGCCAGTAGCCGACCTTTTAGCGGCTTTAACACCGGGGAGCTGTTTTTT. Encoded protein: CASSRPFSGFNTGELFF.

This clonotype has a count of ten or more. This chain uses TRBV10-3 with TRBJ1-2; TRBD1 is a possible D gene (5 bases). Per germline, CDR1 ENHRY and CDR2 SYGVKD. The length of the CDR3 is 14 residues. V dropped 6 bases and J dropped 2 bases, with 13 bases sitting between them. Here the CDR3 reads CAISRDGTNYGYTF. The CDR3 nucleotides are TGTGCCATCAGCCGGGACGGAACCAACTATGGCTACACCTTC.

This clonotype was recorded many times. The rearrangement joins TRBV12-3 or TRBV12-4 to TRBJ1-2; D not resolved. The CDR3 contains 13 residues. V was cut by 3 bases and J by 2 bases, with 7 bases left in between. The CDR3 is CASSLSENYGYTF. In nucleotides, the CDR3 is TGTGCCAGCAGTTTGTCTGAAAACTATGGCTACACCTTC.

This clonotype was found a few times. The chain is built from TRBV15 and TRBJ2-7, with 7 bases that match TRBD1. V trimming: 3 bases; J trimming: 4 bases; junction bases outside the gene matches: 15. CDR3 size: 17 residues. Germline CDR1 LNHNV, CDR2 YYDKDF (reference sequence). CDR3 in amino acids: CATSRITKYRGTYEQYF. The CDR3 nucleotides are TGTGCCACCAGCAGGATAACCAAGTACAGGGGCACGTACGAGCAGTACTTC.